This paragraph covers one TCR beta chain sequence. Its antigen is still unknown. There are no base qualities to consult, and no much larger clone falls within one base. Healthy HIV-negative adults with no recently reported acute infections or vaccinations were included as donors. Every donor was a Caucasian adult living in Nashville, Tennessee, USA. Magnetic negative selection was used to enrich CD4+ T cells, after which naive cells were positively selected on CD45RA and the negative fraction became the memory subset. Blood was obtained by leukapheresis, after which PBMCs were separated by Ficoll-Histopaque density gradient centrifugation and cryopreserved in liquid nitrogen vapor phase. Analytical flow cytometry was used to check the purity and quantity of each magnetically sorted T cell population. Genomic DNA was isolated from every sorted fraction and measured by UV absorbance on a Nanodrop 2000c.

The CDR3 measures 15 amino acids from cysteine to phenylalanine. Just the 45-base CDR3 DNA is kept, in frame starting at base 1. From the germline V gene (reference sequence), CDR1 is SGHNT and CDR2 is YYREEE. V is pruned by 0 bases and J by 6 bases, leaving 4 bases of the junction without a gene match. The data belong to a study of shared clonotypes between healthy human individuals (dated by TCRdb to 2018 to 2020). Study-wide context: The cohort comprised two women and a few men aged 18 to 49 years. To estimate repertoire size and how much clonotypes are shared between individuals, the study performed deep sequencing of blood TCR repertoires from a few healthy adults. Each donor's leukapheresis produced roughly between roughly 0.94 and 9.5 billion PBMCs. Per donor, three plates each were used for CD4 naive and CD4 memory, two for CD8 naive, and one for CD8 memory. To increase sequencing depth and limit assay-specific biases, different laboratories used diverse techniques to prepare libraries and sequence TCR repertoires.

Using the deep immunoSEQ assay, multiplex PCR amplified TCR CDR3 regions from genomic DNA. Genomic DNA extracted from each cell subset was distributed evenly over all wells of several immunoSEQ 96-well plates, and each plate served as one replicate. For sorted subsets, around 200 ng genomic DNA, equal to about 30,000 T cell genomes, was loaded into each replicate PCR. Purified libraries were quantified with a Qubit 3.0 fluorometer, sized on a Bioanalyzer 2100, and re-quantified with the KAPA Library Quantification kit. A separate single-read 150-cycle Illumina NextSeq 550 flow cell was used to sequence each immunoSEQ 96-well plate. The published analysis was carried out like this. Because the immunoSEQ output held only junctional sequences and lacked quality scores, the filtering could not match the filtering applied to full-length reads. Sequences were annotated with PyIR, a Python wrapper for IgBLAST v1.9, and V/J genes and CDR3 were assigned using IMGT germline references. Any read was removed if the V/J assignment was weak (E-value above 1e-6), the CDR3 was missing, or the read contained stop codons, out-of-frame junctions, or ambiguous translated residues. V3J clonotypes were defined by identical inferred V gene, J gene, and CDR3 amino acid sequence. Percentage overlap between repertoires was computed as shared unique clonotypes divided by the size of the smaller repertoire. Richness of each repertoire was evaluated using RTK rarefaction, the Chao1 estimator, and Recon v2.1 estimates of unobserved clonotypes. OLGA was used to compute generation probabilities for all TCRbeta clonotypes that the gDNA method yielded from several donors. Held by TCRdb, this immuneACCESS table contains in-frame sequences only and omits some clones. Under half of the omission traces to an unresolved V gene where checked; the cause of the rest is unknown. V, J and clone size reflect that table, while D and trimming were determined from the DNA. This sample comprises about 600,000 clones, more than 95% of them detected only once. The top ten constitute 0.057% of the sample.

The paper as a whole reports these results and caveats: Compared with non-shared clonotypes, the clonotypes found in all four sorted-subset donors had higher generation probabilities. Rarefaction of sorted-subset datasets indicated incomplete sequencing despite the large sequencing depth. Based on pairwise subsampling, the degree of clonotype sharing among donors was expected to be affected by sequencing depth. Larger estimated clonotype richness was generally found for naive subsets than for memory subsets. Only blood was sampled, and tissue TCR repertoires likely differ from those in blood. The small number of donors limited the genetic and exposure-history diversity represented. When a handful of donors were compared, the shared fraction of clonotypes was around 5% for naive CD4, approximately 3.5% for naive CD8, 2% to 2.5% for memory CD4, and 0.35% to 0.4% for memory CD8.

The clonotype originates from a woman younger than 45 in good health. Sequencing used naive CD4+ T cells sorted from blood. The intended sense of this specimen's cell subset or site label: CD45RA+ positively selected. The sequence links TRBV5-4 to TRBJ2-1; 9 bases in the junction line up with TRBD2. The CDR3 protein is CASSLESGRSNEQFF. The DNA sequence is given as TGTGCCAGCAGCTTGGAAAGCGGGAGGTCCAATGAGCAGTTCTTC.